This passage covers 23 T cell receptor beta chains from one sample sequenced in a study of blood T cell repertoires in COVID-19. The data were produced by immunoSEQ multiplex PCR, yet TCRdb's version contains in-frame clones alone and is incomplete. The data hold some 130,000 clones, with 81% observed a single time. The material sequenced was peripheral blood. The origin of the receptors is a woman aged 55-69 years with active or convalescent COVID-19.

This chain connects TRBV9 to TRBJ2-1; possible D gene TRBD2, 7 bases. In germline, CDR1 is SGDLS, CDR2 YYNGEE. The V gene lost 0 bases and the J gene lost 1 base, with 8 bases spanning the gap. CDR3 size: 15 residues. The CDR3 DNA reads TGTGCCAGCAGCGTAGAGGGGGGGTCCTACAATGAGCAGTTCTTC. It is translated as CASSVEGGSYNEQFF.

In its sample, this clone was seen once. This rearrangement joins TRBV4-3 to TRBJ1-4, with D hard to call. Germline V lookup: CDR1 LGHNA, CDR2 YSLEER. The germline V and J ends were trimmed by 2 bases and 7 bases, with 14 bases remaining between them. CDR3 length equals 15 residues. CDR3 protein: CASSQLTGYREKLFF. In DNA, the CDR3 is TGCGCCAGCAGCCAATTAACCGGGTACCGTGAAAAACTGTTTTTT.

The chain employs TRBV5-6 and TRBJ1-5; D is possibly TRBD1 (5 bases). The CDR3 extends over 12 amino acids. Trimming pared 3 bases from V and 7 bases from J, leaving 8 bases between. CDR1 is SGHDT, CDR2 YYEEEE, per germline. The CDR3 sequence: CASSWGGQPQHF. The CDR3, as DNA: TGTGCCAGCAGCTGGGGGGGGCAGCCCCAGCATTTT. The full variable domain, rest sourced from reference TRBV5-6 and TRBJ1-5, is DAGVTQSPTHLIKTRGQQVTLRCSPKSGHDTVSWYQQALGQGPQFIFQYYEEEERQRGNFPDRFSGHQFPNYSSELNVNALLLGDSALYLCASSWGGQPQHFGDGTRLSIL.

The chain has TRBV5-6 and TRBJ1-6; D gene unclear. The CDR3 length is 14 residues. V was trimmed by 1 base and J by 6 bases, leaving 8 bases between them. CDR1 is SGHDT and CDR2 is YYEEEE in the germline V gene. The CDR3 reads CASSLSRSNSPLHF. In DNA, the CDR3 is TGTGCCAGCAGCTTGAGCAGGTCTAATTCACCCCTCCACTTT.

In its sample, this clone was seen many times. The chain has TRBV4-2 and TRBJ1-5; possibly TRBD1 for D (6 bases). The germline gives CDR1 LGHNA, CDR2 YNFKEQ. The CDR3 length is 17 residues. With 4 bases removed from V and 6 bases from J, the gap between germline ends came to 22 bases. CDR3 residues: CASSPALLAGGRQPQHF. The CDR3 DNA reads TGTGCCAGCAGCCCTGCATTACTAGCGGGGGGGCGTCAGCCCCAGCATTTT.

The chain employs TRBV11-2 and TRBJ2-2; TRBD1 is a possible D gene (6 bases). This CDR3 is built from 15 residues. V was trimmed by 1 base and J by 6 bases, leaving 12 bases between them. Germline CDR1 and CDR2: SGHAT and FQNNGV. The CDR3 is CASSLVRRGPGELFF. The DNA of the CDR3 is TGTGCCAGCAGCTTAGTGCGCAGGGGTCCCGGGGAGCTGTTTTTT. Combining the CDR3 with reference TRBV11-2 and TRBJ2-2 gives the whole variable domain EAGVAQSPRYKIIEKRQSVAFWCNPISGHATLYWYQQILGQGPKLLIQFQNNGVVDDSQLPKDRFSAERLKGVDSTLKIQPAKLEDSAVYLCASSLVRRGPGELFFGEGSRLTVL.

This chain connects TRBV3-1 (or the pseudogene TRBV3-2) to TRBJ2-5, with D unclear. Germline assignment: CDR1 LGHDT and CDR2 YNNKEL (reference sequence). V was trimmed by 1 base and J by 6 bases, leaving 6 bases between them. This CDR3 comprises 12 residues. The CDR3: CASSQAEQTQYF. DNA of the CDR3: TGTGCCAGCAGCCAAGCGGAGCAGACCCAGTACTTC.

This chain joins TRBV6-5 and TRBJ1-2; maybe TRBD1 (5 bases). Germline CDR1 and CDR2: MNHEY and SVGAGI. With 7 bases removed from V and 3 bases from J, the gap between germline ends came to 15 bases. This CDR3 contains 14 residues. CDR3 in amino acids: CASNPGGGDYGYTF. The DNA for the CDR3 is TGTGCCAGCAACCCGGGCGGAGGGGACTATGGCTACACCTTC.

This chain uses TRBV5-1 with TRBJ1-4; 9 nucleotides match TRBD1. CDR1 and CDR2 (germline): SGHRS, YFSETQ. The CDR3 is made up of 15 amino acids. V lost 4 bases, J lost 6 bases, and 7 bases stayed unmatched. CDR3 sequence: CASSRTGEDDEKLFF. CDR3 sequence (DNA): TGCGCCAGCAGCCGGACAGGGGAGGATGATGAAAAACTGTTTTTT.

The chain has TRBV7-2 and TRBJ2-3; possibly TRBD1 for D (5 bases). The CDR3 is 15 amino acids. Per the germline V gene, CDR1 is SGHTA and CDR2 is FQGNSA. V lost 7 bases, J lost 0 bases, and 14 bases lay in between. The CDR3 protein is CASNPLGRSTDTQYF. The CDR3 nucleotides read TGTGCCAGCAACCCGCTGGGGCGGAGCACAGATACGCAGTATTTT.

In its sample, this clone was seen once. V gene TRBV5-1 combines with J gene TRBJ2-6; D unclear. V was shortened by 5 bases and J by 0 bases, with 12 bases between the two germline ends. Germline V gene data show CDR1 as SGHRS and CDR2 as YFSETQ. This CDR3 is built from 16 residues. The CDR3 reads CASSVRILSGANVLTF. The CDR3, as DNA: TGCGCCAGCAGTGTGAGGATTCTCTCTGGGGCCAACGTCCTGACTTTC. Complete variable domain (other parts from reference TRBV5-1 and TRBJ2-6): KAGVTQTPRYLIKTRGQQVTLSCSPISGHRSVSWYQQTPGQGLQFLFEYFSETQRNKGNFPGRFSGRQFSNSRSEMNVSTLELGDSALYLCASSVRILSGANVLTFGAGSRLTVL.

The rearrangement uses TRBV20-1 and TRBJ2-7; D may be TRBD1 (6 bases). Germline values: CDR1 DFQATT, CDR2 SNEGSKA (reference sequence). The CDR3 is made up of 11 amino acids. The CDR3 DNA is TGCAGGGCACAGGGTTCCTACGAGCAGTACTTC. Protein product: CRAQGSYEQYF.

The gene calls are TRBV7-6 and TRBJ2-5, with 10 bases lining up with TRBD2. The CDR3 is made up of 17 amino acids. V lost 5 bases to trimming and J lost 4 bases; unmatched junction nucleotides: 13. Per germline, CDR1 SGHVS and CDR2 FNYEAQ. In nucleotides, the CDR3 is TGTGCCAGCAGCCTCGGGCGAGAGCGGGAGGGCGCAGAGACCCAGTACTTC. This gives the protein CASSLGREREGAETQYF. The whole variable domain, filled in from reference TRBV7-6 and TRBJ2-5, reads GAGVSQSPRYKVTKRGQDVALRCDPISGHVSLYWYRQALGQGPEFLTYFNYEAQQDKSGLPNDRFSAERPEGSISTLTIQRTEQRDSAMYRCASSLGREREGAETQYFGPGTRLLVL.

This chain uses TRBV28 with TRBJ1-2; D is possibly TRBD1 (6 bases). The CDR3 totals 13 residues. V lost 4 bases to trimming and J lost 4 bases, with 10 bases between them. Germline values: CDR1 MDHEN, CDR2 SYDVKM. CDR3 loop: CASSSGHLYGYTF. The CDR3 DNA follows: TGTGCCAGCAGTTCGGGACACCTCTATGGCTACACCTTC.

The table lists this clone with a count of one. The gene calls are TRBV24-1 and TRBJ2-5, with 8 positions matching TRBD1. The CDR3 is made up of 16 amino acids. CDR1 and CDR2 from the germline V gene are KGHDR and SFDVKD. J lost 1 base, V lost 3 bases, and 6 bases had no gene match. DNA of the CDR3: TGTGCCACCAGTGATGCAGGGGGCTTTAGCCAAGAGACCCAGTACTTC. Translation: CATSDAGGFSQETQYF.

This clone was observed once. The sample holds other DNA sequences that translate to the same CDR3. The CDR3 nucleotides are TGTGCCTGGAGTGTAGGGGAAGACACTGAAGCTTTCTTT. Its translation is CAWSVGEDTEAFF. The chain carries TRBV30 and TRBJ1-1; tentative D call: TRBD1 (5 bases). There are 13 residues in the CDR3. Germline CDR1 GTSNPN, CDR2 SVGIG (reference sequence). Between the trimmed V and J ends, which lost 0 bases and 3 bases, there was a span of 8 bases.

This clone was picked up one time. The chain is built from TRBV6-1 and TRBJ2-1; a weak D match, TRBD1 (6 bases). Germline CDR1 and CDR2: MNHNS and SASEGT. V lost 1 base, J lost 10 bases, and 23 bases lay in between. CDR3 length equals 17 residues. The CDR3 spells CASSEVGWGPSLWEQFF. The DNA for the CDR3 is TGTGCCAGCAGTGAAGTGGGGTGGGGGCCATCTTTATGGGAGCAGTTCTTC.

This clone was picked up a small number of times. CDR3 sequence: CASSLTRTGGFRSYEQYF. The CDR3 region has the DNA TGTGCCAGCAGCTTAACCAGGACGGGAGGGTTCAGGTCCTACGAGCAGTACTTC. V gene TRBV7-2 combines with J gene TRBJ2-7, with 8 bases fitting TRBD2. The germline V gene has CDR1 SGHTA and CDR2 FQGNSA. The CDR3 is made up of 18 amino acids. J lost 1 base, V lost 2 bases, and 13 bases had no gene match.

This clone came up once. The chain links TRBV5-1 to TRBJ1-2; a possible D gene is TRBD1 (6 bases). The germline CDR1 and CDR2 sequences are SGHRS and YFSETQ. Trimming cost V 0 bases and J 4 bases, with 13 bases left between them. The CDR3 has 15 residues. The CDR3 bases are TGCGCCAGCAGCTTGGGGGGAGGGGGGAGCTATGGCTACACCTTC. Its protein is CASSLGGGGSYGYTF. The full variable domain, in which reference TRBV5-1 and TRBJ1-2 provide the parts outside the CDR3, is KAGVTQTPRYLIKTRGQQVTLSCSPISGHRSVSWYQQTPGQGLQFLFEYFSETQRNKGNFPGRFSGRQFSNSRSEMNVSTLELGDSALYLCASSLGGGGSYGYTFGSGTRLTVV.

This rearrangement joins TRBV11-2 to TRBJ1-2; no clear D gene. This CDR3 region has 13 residues. V shed 1 base and J shed 4 bases, with 7 bases lying between them. The germline V gene has CDR1 SGHAT and CDR2 FQNNGV. The CDR3, as DNA: TGTGCCAGCAGCTTAGGGCACCTCTATGGCTACACCTTC. Protein: CASSLGHLYGYTF. The full variable domain, its missing parts supplied by reference TRBV11-2 and TRBJ1-2, is EAGVAQSPRYKIIEKRQSVAFWCNPISGHATLYWYQQILGQGPKLLIQFQNNGVVDDSQLPKDRFSAERLKGVDSTLKIQPAKLEDSAVYLCASSLGHLYGYTFGSGTRLTVV.

This chain joins TRBV18 and TRBJ2-2; D remains ambiguous. Germline V gene data show CDR1 as KGHSH and CDR2 as LQKENI. The CDR3 length is 20 residues. V was cut by 6 bases and J by 5 bases, with 31 bases left in between. In DNA form, the CDR3 reads TGTGCCAGCTCGCATCCCTTTCCCTTCACCAGTGGGCTCCCAACCGGGGAGCTGTTTTTT. This translates into CASSHPFPFTSGLPTGELFF.

The J gene is TRBJ2-7, the V gene TRBV2, with 9 nucleotides matching TRBD1. Germline-derived CDR1 and CDR2 are SNHLY and FYNNEI. The CDR3 covers 15 residues. Trimming cost V 6 bases and J 3 bases; bases outside gene matches: 9. DNA for the CDR3: TGTGCCAGCAGCTCCGGGACAGGGCTTCTCTACGAGCAGTACTTC. This translates into CASSSGTGLLYEQYF.

The chain links TRBV15 to TRBJ1-4; no definite D call. V was clipped by 5 bases and J by 0 bases, with 10 bases between them. The CDR3 extends over 15 amino acids. Germline loops: CDR1 LNHNV, CDR2 YYDKDF (reference sequence). The CDR3 reads CATSEGQPTNEKLFF. DNA for the CDR3: TGTGCCACCAGCGAGGGTCAGCCAACTAATGAAAAACTGTTTTTT.